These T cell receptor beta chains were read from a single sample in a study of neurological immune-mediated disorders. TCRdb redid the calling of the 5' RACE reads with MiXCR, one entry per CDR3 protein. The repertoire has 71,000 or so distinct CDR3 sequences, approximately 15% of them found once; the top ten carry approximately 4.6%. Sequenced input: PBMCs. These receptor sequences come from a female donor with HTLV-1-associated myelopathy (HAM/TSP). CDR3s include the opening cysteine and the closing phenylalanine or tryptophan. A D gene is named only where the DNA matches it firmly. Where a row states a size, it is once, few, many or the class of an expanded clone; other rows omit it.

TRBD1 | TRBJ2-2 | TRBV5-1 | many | CASSSNPGQGNTGELFF | TGCGCCAGCAGCTCGAACCCGGGACAGGGGAACACCGGGGAGCTGTTTTTT
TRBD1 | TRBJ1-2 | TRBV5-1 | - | CASSAGTGGYGYTF | TGCGCCAGCAGCGCTGGGACAGGGGGGTATGGCTACACCTTC
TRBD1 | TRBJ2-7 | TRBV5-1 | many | CASSWAGTGASYEQYF | TGCGCCAGCAGTTGGGCAGGGACAGGGGCTTCCTACGAGCAGTACTTC
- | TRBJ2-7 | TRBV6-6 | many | CASSYTRQTYEQYF | TGTGCCAGCAGTTACACACGGCAAACCTACGAGCAGTACTTC
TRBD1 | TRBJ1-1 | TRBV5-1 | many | CASTPTPGQRPGAFF | TGCGCCAGCACACCCACTCCGGGACAGCGCCCTGGTGCTTTCTTT
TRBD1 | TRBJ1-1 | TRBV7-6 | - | CASSPGQVNTEAFF | TGTGCCAGCAGCCCCGGACAGGTGAACACTGAAGCTTTCTTT
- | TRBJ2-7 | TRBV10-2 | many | CASSPRRGTTHEQYF | TGCGCCAGCAGCCCCCGGCGAGGGACAACTCACGAGCAGTACTTC
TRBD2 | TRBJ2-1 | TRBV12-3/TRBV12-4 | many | CASSLALNQRGRYNEQFF | TGTGCCAGCAGTTTAGCGCTAAACCAGCGGGGAAGATACAATGAGCAGTTCTTC
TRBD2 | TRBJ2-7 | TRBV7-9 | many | CASSLASSGNLYEQYF | TGTGCCAGCAGCTTAGCCTCTAGCGGGAACCTCTACGAGCAGTACTTC
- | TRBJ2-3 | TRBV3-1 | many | CASSQERPSHTDTQYF | TGTGCCAGCAGCCAAGAACGACCCAGTCACACAGATACGCAGTATTTT
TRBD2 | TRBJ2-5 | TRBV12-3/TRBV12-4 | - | CASRKAGRQKTQYF | TGTGCCAGCCGAAAAGCGGGGCGTCAGAAGACCCAGTACTTC
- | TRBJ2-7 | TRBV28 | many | CASSFPAGAGYEQYF | TGTGCCAGCAGTTTCCCCGCGGGGGCGGGGTACGAGCAGTACTTC
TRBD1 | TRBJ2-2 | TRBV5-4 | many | CASSVRGQAIANTGELFF | TGTGCCAGCAGCGTACGGGGACAGGCCATAGCGAACACCGGGGAGCTGTTTTTT
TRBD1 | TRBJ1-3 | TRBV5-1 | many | CASSQQGQRMNTIYF | TGCGCCAGCAGTCAACAGGGACAGAGGATGAACACCATATATTTT
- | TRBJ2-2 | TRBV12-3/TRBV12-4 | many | CASSPRYPGELFF | TGTGCCAGCAGTCCTCGGTACCCCGGGGAGCTGTTTTTT
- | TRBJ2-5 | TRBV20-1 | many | CSAREGSLETQYF | TGCAGTGCTAGAGAGGGGAGTCTGGAGACCCAGTACTTC
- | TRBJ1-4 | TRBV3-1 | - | CASSQKGGAEKLFF | TGTGCCAGCAGCCAGAAAGGAGGGGCCGAAAAACTGTTTTTT
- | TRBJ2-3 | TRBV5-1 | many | CASSLGSPSGTDTQYF | TGCGCCAGCAGCTTGGGGTCACCCAGCGGGACAGATACGCAGTATTTT